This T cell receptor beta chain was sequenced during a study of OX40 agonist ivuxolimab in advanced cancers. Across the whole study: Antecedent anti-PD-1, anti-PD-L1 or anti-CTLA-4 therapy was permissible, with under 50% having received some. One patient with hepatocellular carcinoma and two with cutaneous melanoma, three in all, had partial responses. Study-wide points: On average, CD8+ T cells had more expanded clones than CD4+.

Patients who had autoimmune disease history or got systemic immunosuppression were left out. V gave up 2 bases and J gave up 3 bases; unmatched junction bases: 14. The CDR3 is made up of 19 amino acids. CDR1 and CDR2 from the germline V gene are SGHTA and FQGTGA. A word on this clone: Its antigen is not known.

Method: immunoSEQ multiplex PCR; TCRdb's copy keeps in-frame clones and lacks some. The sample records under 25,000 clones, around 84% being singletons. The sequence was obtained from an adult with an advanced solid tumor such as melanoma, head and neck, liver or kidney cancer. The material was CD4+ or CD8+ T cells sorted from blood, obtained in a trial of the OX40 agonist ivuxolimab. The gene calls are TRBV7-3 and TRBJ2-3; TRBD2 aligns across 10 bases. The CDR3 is CASSLGSSGRAIETDTQYF. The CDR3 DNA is TGTGCCAGCAGCTTAGGCTCTAGCGGGAGAGCGATTGAAACAGATACGCAGTATTTT.